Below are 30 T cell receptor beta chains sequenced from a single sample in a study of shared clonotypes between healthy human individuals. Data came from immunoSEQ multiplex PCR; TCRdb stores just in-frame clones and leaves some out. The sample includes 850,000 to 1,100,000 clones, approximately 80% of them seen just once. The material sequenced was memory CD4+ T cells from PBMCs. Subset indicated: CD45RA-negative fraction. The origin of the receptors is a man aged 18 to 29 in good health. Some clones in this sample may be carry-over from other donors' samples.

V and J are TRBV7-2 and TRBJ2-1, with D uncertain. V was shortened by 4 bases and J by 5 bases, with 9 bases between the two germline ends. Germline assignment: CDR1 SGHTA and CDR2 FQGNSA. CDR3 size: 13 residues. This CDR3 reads CASSSQSNNEQFF. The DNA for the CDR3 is TGTGCCAGCAGCTCTCAGTCCAACAATGAGCAGTTCTTC. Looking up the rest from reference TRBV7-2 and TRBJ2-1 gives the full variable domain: GAGVSQSPSNKVTEKGKDVELRCDPISGHTALYWYRQSLGQGLEFLIYFQGNSAPDKSGLPSDRFSAERTGGSVSTLTIQRTQQEDSAVYLCASSSQSNNEQFFGPGTRLTVL.

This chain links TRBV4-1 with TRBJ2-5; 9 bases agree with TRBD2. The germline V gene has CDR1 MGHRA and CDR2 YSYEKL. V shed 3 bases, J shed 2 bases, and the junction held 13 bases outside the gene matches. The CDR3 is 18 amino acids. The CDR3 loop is CASSHGRVAGAVQETQYF. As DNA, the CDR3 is TGCGCCAGCAGCCACGGGCGGGTAGCGGGAGCGGTTCAAGAGACCCAGTACTTC.

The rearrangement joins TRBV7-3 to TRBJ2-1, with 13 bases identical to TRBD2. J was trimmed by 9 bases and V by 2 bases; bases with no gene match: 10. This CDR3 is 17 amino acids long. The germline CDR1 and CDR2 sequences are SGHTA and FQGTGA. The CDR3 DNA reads TGTGCCAGCAGCTTACGGGAGGGGACTAGCGGGAAGGTTGAGCAGTTCTTC. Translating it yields CASSLREGTSGKVEQFF.

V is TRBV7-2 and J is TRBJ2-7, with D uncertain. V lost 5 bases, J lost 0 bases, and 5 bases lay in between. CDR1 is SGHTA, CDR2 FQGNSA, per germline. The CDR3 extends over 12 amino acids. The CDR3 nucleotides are TGTGCCAGCAGCAATGTCTCCTACGAGCAGTACTTC. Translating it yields CASSNVSYEQYF.

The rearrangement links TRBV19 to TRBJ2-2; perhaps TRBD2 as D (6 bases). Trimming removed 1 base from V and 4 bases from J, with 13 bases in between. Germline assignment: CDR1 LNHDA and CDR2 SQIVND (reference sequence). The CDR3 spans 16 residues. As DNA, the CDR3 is TGTGCCAGTAGTATAGTCCGACTAGTATCCACCGGGGAGCTGTTTTTT. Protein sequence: CASSIVRLVSTGELFF.

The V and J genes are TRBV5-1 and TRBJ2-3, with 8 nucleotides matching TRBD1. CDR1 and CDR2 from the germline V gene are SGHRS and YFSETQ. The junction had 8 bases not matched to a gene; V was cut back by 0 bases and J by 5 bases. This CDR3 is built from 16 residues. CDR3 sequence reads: CASSLGPGQVQDTQYF. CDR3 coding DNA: TGCGCCAGCAGCTTGGGGCCGGGACAGGTCCAAGATACGCAGTATTTT.

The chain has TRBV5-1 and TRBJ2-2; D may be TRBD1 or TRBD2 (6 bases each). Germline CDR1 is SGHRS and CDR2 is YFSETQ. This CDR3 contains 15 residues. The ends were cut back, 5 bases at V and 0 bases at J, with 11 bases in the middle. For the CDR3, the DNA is TGCGCCAGCAGGGCGGGACAATCGAACACCGGGGAGCTGTTTTTT. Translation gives CASRAGQSNTGELFF. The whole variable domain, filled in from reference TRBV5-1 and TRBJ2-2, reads KAGVTQTPRYLIKTRGQQVTLSCSPISGHRSVSWYQQTPGQGLQFLFEYFSETQRNKGNFPGRFSGRQFSNSRSEMNVSTLELGDSALYLCASRAGQSNTGELFFGEGSRLTVL.

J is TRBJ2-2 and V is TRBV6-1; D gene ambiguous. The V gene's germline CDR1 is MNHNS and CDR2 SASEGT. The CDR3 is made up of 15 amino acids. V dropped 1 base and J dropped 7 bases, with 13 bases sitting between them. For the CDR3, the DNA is TGTGCCAGCAGTGAAGTCACCTTTGGGCACGGGGAGCTGTTTTTT. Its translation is CASSEVTFGHGELFF.

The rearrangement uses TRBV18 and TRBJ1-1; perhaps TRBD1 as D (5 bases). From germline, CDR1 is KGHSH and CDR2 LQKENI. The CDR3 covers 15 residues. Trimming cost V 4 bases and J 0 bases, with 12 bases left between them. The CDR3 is CASSRGGNMNTEAFF. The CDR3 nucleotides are TGTGCCAGCTCACGGGGGGGGAACATGAACACTGAAGCTTTCTTT.

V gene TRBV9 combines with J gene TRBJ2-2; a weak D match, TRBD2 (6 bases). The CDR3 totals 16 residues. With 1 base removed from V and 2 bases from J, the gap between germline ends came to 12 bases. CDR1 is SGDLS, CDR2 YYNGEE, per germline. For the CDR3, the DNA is TGTGCCAGCAGCGTAAGACTAGGGTTAAACACCGGGGAGCTGTTTTTT. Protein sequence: CASSVRLGLNTGELFF.

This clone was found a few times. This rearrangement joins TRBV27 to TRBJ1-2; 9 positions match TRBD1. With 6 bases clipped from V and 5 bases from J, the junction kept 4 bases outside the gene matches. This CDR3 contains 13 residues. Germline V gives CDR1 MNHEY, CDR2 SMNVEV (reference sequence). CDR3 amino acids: CASSRDREYGYTF. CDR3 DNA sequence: TGTGCCAGCAGCCGGGACAGGGAATATGGCTACACCTTC.

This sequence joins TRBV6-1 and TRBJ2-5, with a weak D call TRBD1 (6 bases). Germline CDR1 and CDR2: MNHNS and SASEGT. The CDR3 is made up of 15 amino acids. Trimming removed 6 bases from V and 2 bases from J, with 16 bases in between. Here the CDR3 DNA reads TGTGCCAGCAGAGAACAGGGTATTGTGCAAGAGACCCAGTACTTC. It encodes CASREQGIVQETQYF.

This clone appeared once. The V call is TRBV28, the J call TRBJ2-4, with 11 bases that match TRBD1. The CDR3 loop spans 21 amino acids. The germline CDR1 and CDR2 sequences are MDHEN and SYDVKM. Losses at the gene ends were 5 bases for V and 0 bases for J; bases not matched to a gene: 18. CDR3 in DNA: TGTGCCAGCAGTCGTCAATTCCGGGACAGGGGGGGGTCCCTAGCCAAAAACATTCAGTACTTC. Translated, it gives CASSRQFRDRGGSLAKNIQYF. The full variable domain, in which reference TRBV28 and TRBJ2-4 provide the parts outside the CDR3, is DVKVTQSSRYLVKRTGEKVFLECVQDMDHENMFWYRQDPGLGLRLIYFSYDVKMKEKGDIPEGYSVSREKKERFSLILESASTNQTSMYLCASSRQFRDRGGSLAKNIQYFGAGTRLSVL.

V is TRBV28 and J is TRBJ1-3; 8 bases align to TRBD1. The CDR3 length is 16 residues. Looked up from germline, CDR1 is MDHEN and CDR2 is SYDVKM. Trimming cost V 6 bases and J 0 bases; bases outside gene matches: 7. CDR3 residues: CASRPGTGASGNTIYF. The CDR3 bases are TGTGCCAGCAGACCAGGGACAGGCGCCTCTGGAAACACCATATATTTT.

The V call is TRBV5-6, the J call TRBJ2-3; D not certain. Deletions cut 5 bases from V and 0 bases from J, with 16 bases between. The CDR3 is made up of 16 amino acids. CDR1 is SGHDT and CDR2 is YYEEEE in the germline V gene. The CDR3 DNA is TGTGCCAGCAGTGAACTGGTGACGCTAAGCACAGATACGCAGTATTTT. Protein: CASSELVTLSTDTQYF.

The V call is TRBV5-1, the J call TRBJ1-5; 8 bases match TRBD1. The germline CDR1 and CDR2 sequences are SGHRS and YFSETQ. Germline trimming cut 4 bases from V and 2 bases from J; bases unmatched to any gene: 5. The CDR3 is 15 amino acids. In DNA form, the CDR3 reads TGCGCCAGCAGCAGGACAGGGTTGGGCAATCAGCCCCAGCATTTT. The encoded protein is CASSRTGLGNQPQHF. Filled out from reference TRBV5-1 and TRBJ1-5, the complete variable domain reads KAGVTQTPRYLIKTRGQQVTLSCSPISGHRSVSWYQQTPGQGLQFLFEYFSETQRNKGNFPGRFSGRQFSNSRSEMNVSTLELGDSALYLCASSRTGLGNQPQHFGDGTRLSIL.

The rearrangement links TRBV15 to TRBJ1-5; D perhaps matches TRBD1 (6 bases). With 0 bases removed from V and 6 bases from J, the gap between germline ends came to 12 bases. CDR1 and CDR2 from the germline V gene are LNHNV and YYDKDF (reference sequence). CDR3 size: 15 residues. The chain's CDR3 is CATSRDRTGSQPQHF. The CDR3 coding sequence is TGTGCCACCAGCAGAGATCGTACAGGGAGTCAGCCCCAGCATTTT.

The CDR3 DNA is TGTGCCAGTAGGCCCCCGGGGAGTAGCAATCAGCCCCAGCATTTT. Translating it yields CASRPPGSSNQPQHF. The chain employs TRBV19 and TRBJ1-5; D is undetermined. Germline values: CDR1 LNHDA, CDR2 SQIVND (reference sequence). This CDR3 is built from 15 residues. Trimming removed 6 bases at V and 0 bases at J, with 12 bases between.

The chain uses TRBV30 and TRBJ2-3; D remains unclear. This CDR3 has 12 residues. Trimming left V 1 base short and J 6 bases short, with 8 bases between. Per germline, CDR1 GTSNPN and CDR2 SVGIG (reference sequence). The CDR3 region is CAWSEARDTQYF. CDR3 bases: TGTGCCTGGAGTGAAGCGAGGGATACGCAGTATTTT.

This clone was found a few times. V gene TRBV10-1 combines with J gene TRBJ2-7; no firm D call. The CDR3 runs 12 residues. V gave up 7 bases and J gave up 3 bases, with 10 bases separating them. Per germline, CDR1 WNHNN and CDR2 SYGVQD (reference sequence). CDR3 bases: TGCGCCAGCACCCTAACGGGCTACGAGCAGTACTTC. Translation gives CASTLTGYEQYF.

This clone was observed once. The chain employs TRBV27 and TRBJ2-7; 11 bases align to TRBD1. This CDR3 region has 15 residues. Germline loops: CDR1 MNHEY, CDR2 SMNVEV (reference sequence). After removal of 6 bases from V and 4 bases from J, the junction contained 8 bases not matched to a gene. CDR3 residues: CASSRTGGPGYEQYF. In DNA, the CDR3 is TGTGCCAGCAGCCGGACAGGGGGCCCCGGGTACGAGCAGTACTTC.

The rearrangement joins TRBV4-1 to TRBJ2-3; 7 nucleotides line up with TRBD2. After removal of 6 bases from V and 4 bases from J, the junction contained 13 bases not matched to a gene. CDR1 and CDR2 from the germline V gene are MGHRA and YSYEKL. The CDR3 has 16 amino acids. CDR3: CASSSRLANSPDTQYF. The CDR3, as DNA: TGCGCCAGCAGTTCCCGACTAGCCAATTCCCCAGATACGCAGTATTTT.

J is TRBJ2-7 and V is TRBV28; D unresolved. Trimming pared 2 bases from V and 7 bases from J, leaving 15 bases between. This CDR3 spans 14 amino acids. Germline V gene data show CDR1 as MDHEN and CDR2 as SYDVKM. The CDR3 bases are TGTGCCAGCAGTTTACCAGCAGGTCTTAGAGAGCAGTACTTC. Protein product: CASSLPAGLREQYF.

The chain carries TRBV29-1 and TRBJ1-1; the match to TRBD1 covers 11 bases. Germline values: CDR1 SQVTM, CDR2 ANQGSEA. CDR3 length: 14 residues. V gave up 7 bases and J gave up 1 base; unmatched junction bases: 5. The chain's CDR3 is CSGRDRGGNTEAFF. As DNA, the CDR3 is TGCAGCGGACGGGACAGGGGGGGGAACACTGAAGCTTTCTTT.

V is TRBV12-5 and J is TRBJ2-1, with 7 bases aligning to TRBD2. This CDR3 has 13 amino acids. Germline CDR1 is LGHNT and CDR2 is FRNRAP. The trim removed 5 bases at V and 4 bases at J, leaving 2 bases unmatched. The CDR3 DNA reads TGTGCTAGTGGTCCTAGCGGTTACAATGAGCAGTTCTTC. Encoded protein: CASGPSGYNEQFF.

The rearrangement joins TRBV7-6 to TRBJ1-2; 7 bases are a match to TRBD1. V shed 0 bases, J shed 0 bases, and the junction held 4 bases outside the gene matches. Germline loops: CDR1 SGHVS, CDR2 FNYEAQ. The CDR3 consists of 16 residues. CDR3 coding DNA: TGTGCCAGCAGCTTAGCGATTGGACAGGCTAACTATGGCTACACCTTC. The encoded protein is CASSLAIGQANYGYTF.

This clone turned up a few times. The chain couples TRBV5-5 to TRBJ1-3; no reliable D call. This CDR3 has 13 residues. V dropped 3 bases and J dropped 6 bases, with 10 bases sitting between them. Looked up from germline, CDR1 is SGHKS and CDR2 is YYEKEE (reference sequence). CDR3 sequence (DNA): TGTGCCAGCAGCTCCGGACCGCTAAACACCATATATTTT. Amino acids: CASSSGPLNTIYF.

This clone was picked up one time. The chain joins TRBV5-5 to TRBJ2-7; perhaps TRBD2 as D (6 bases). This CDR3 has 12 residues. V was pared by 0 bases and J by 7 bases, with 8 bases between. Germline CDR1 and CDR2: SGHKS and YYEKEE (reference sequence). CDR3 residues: CASSLDGTEQYF. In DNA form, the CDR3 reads TGTGCCAGCAGCTTGGATGGGACTGAGCAGTACTTC.

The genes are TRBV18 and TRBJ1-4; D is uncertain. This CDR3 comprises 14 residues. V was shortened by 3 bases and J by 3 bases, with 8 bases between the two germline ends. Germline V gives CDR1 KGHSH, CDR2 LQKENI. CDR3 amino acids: CASSPGSPNEKLFF. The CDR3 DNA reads TGTGCCAGCTCACCGGGAAGCCCTAATGAAAAACTGTTTTTT.

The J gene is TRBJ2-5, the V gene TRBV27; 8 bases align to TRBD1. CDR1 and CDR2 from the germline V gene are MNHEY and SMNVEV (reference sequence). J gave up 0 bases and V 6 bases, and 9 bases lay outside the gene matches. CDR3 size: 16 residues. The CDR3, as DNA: TGTGCCAGCAGGGAGCCGACAGGGGTTTACCAAGAGACCCAGTACTTC. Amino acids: CASREPTGVYQETQYF.